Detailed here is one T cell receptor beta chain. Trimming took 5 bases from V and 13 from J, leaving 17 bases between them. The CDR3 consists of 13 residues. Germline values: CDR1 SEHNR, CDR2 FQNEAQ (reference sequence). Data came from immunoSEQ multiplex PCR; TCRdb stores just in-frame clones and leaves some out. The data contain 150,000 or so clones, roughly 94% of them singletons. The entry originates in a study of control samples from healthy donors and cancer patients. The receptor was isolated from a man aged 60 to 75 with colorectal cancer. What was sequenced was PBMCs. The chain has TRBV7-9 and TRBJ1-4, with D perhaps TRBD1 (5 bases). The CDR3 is CASSRGGDGALFF. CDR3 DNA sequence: TGTGCCAGCAGCCGCGGAGGGGACGGGGCACTGTTTTTT.